These 7 T cell receptor beta chains originate from one sample sequenced in a study of blood T cell repertoires in COVID-19. This table comes from immunoSEQ multiplex PCR, and its TCRdb copy is limited to in-frame clones, with some not included. The table lists 95,000 to 150,000 clones, approximately 81% of them singletons, with more than 5.5% in the top ten. Sequenced input: peripheral blood. The receptor source for this set is a man aged 55 to 70 with acute or convalescent COVID-19.

The chain uses TRBV29-1 and TRBJ2-3; D might be TRBD2 (6 bases). CDR3 size: 14 residues. V was clipped by 4 bases and J by 2 bases, with 13 bases between them. CDR1 is SQVTM, CDR2 ANQGSEA, per germline. The CDR3 DNA is TGCAGCGTTGCAAGCGGGTTCCTCACAGATACGCAGTATTTT. Translation: CSVASGFLTDTQYF.

This chain joins TRBV19 and TRBJ2-7; D is possibly TRBD2 (6 bases). CDR1 is LNHDA, CDR2 SQIVND, per germline (reference sequence). The CDR3 runs 11 residues. Trimming removed 5 bases at V and 6 bases at J, with 8 bases between. CDR3 sequence: CASSAGGEQYF. CDR3 coding DNA: TGTGCCAGTAGTGCCGGGGGCGAGCAGTACTTC. Using reference TRBV19 and TRBJ2-7 for the parts outside the CDR3, the full variable domain is DGGITQSPKYLFRKEGQNVTLSCEQNLNHDAMYWYRQDPGQGLRLIYYSQIVNDFQKGDIAEGYSVSREKKESFPLTVTSAQKNPTAFYLCASSAGGEQYFGPGTRLTVT.

The chain recombines TRBV2 with TRBJ2-7; the match to TRBD2 covers 11 bases. J was trimmed by 3 bases and V by 6 bases; bases with no gene match: 7. The germline gives CDR1 SNHLY, CDR2 FYNNEI. The CDR3 has 15 residues. As DNA, the CDR3 is TGTGCCAGCAGCCTCCAAGGGACTAGCGGCTACGAGCAGTACTTC. The encoded protein is CASSLQGTSGYEQYF. The whole variable domain, remainder taken from reference TRBV2 and TRBJ2-7, is EPEVTQTPSHQVTQMGQEVILRCVPISNHLYFYWYRQILGQKVEFLVSFYNNEISEKSEIFDDQFSVERPDGSNFTLKIRSTKLEDSAMYFCASSLQGTSGYEQYFGPGTRLTVT.

The chain combines TRBV24-1 with TRBJ2-5; 9 bases are a match to TRBD2. This CDR3 has 16 residues. Germline values: CDR1 KGHDR, CDR2 SFDVKD. Trimming removed 6 bases from V and 4 bases from J; junction bases left unmatched: 11. The CDR3 region has the DNA TGTGCCACCAGTCCTAGCGGGGCCAGGTCGTCAGAGACCCAGTACTTC. It specifies CATSPSGARSSETQYF.

The V gene is TRBV6-5, the J gene TRBJ2-3, with D perhaps matching TRBD1 (6 bases). Germline lookup yields CDR1 MNHEY and CDR2 SVGAGI. V shed 3 bases and J shed 1 base, with 14 bases lying between them. The CDR3 is 16 amino acids. CDR3 bases: TGTGCCAGCAGTTATCTCCGCCCAGGGGGCACAGATACGCAGTATTTT. Amino acid sequence: CASSYLRPGGTDTQYF.

By share of the sample, this clone is medium-sized (0.01 to 0.1%). Different DNA sequences within this sample yield the same CDR3. The J gene is TRBJ2-1, the V gene TRBV7-3; 9 bases line up with TRBD2. The junction had 2 bases not matched to a gene; V was cut back by 2 bases and J by 15 bases. The CDR3 runs 11 residues. The germline CDR1 and CDR2 sequences are SGHTA and FQGTGA. The CDR3 sequence: CASSLGTSLFF. CDR3 bases: TGTGCCAGCAGCTTAGGGACTAGCCTGTTCTTC.

The chain carries TRBV7-2 and TRBJ2-1; 8 nucleotides agree with TRBD2. The CDR3 runs 15 residues. Trimming took 6 bases from V and 2 from J; bases not matched to a gene: 6. The V gene's germline CDR1 is SGHTA and CDR2 FQGNSA. CDR3 nucleotides: TGTGCCAGCAGACCAACTAGCGGCACCTACAATGAGCAGTTCTTC. This encodes CASRPTSGTYNEQFF.